These 32 T cell receptor beta chains came from one sample sequenced in a study of T cells in Graves' hyperthyroidism and ophthalmopathy. It was RNA transcripts that yielded the amplified TCR beta CDR3 regions. A first-round RT-PCR of the TCR CDR3 used the HTBI primer set. Via MiXCR, TCRdb re-called the multiplex PCR reads, giving one row per CDR3 protein. The sample has some 500,000 distinct CDR3 sequences; over 13% are singletons. Material: blood. These receptors were obtained from a woman aged 18-35 years with Graves' hyperthyroidism.

This chain joins TRBV5-6 and TRBJ1-4, with D possibly being TRBD1 (5 bases). CDR3 length equals 15 residues. Germline V gives CDR1 SGHDT, CDR2 YYEEEE. Trimming left V 0 bases short and J 3 bases short, with 9 bases between. The CDR3 spells CASSLVGDPNEKLFF. As DNA, the CDR3 is TGTGCCAGCAGCTTGGTCGGGGACCCTAATGAAAAACTGTTTTTT.

This clonotype was observed at least ten times. J is TRBJ1-3 and V is TRBV19, with D perhaps TRBD1 (5 bases). The CDR3 consists of 17 residues. The germline V and J ends were trimmed by 10 bases and 0 bases, with 22 bases remaining between them. CDR1 is LNHDA, CDR2 SQIVND, per germline (reference sequence). CDR3 coding DNA: TGTGCCACTTGGGACCTTTCGAGTCGAGGCTCTGGAAACACCATATATTTT. Translating it yields CATWDLSSRGSGNTIYF.

In DNA form, the CDR3 reads TGCAGTGCCCAAGGCACCGGACAGGGGAACACAGATACGCAGTATTTT. Translation gives CSAQGTGQGNTDTQYF. The rearrangement links TRBV20-1 to TRBJ2-3, with 9 nucleotides matching TRBD1. V shed 6 bases, J shed 2 bases, and the junction held 12 bases outside the gene matches. The CDR3 has 16 residues. Germline CDR1 DFQATT, CDR2 SNEGSKA (reference sequence).

This clonotype was seen repeatedly, ten times or more. The gene calls are TRBV12-3 or TRBV12-4 and TRBJ2-3; TRBD2 agrees at 10 bases. V lost 6 bases and J lost 3; bases outside the gene matches: 12. The CDR3 totals 17 residues. This CDR3 reads CASRPLLAGVVTDTQYF. In DNA form, the CDR3 reads TGTGCCAGCAGACCACTTCTAGCGGGAGTAGTGACAGATACGCAGTATTTT.

Many counts were recorded for this clonotype. The V gene is TRBV2, the J gene TRBJ1-1; maybe TRBD1 (6 bases). This CDR3 has 16 residues. Germline V gene sequence: CDR1 SNHLY, CDR2 FYNNEI. Between the trimmed V and J ends, which lost 0 bases and 0 bases, there was a span of 11 bases. The CDR3 sequence is CASSEALTGMNTEAFF. CDR3 nucleotides: TGTGCCAGCAGTGAAGCTTTGACAGGCATGAACACTGAAGCTTTCTTT.

This clonotype appeared many times. The rearrangement joins TRBV30 to TRBJ1-1, with 7 nucleotides matching TRBD1. Germline CDR1 is GTSNPN and CDR2 is SVGIG (reference sequence). The CDR3 contains 13 residues. Germline trimming cut 0 bases from V and 10 bases from J; bases unmatched to any gene: 8. CDR3 region: CAWSVGQGVRAFF. The CDR3 DNA sequence: TGTGCCTGGAGTGTAGGGCAGGGGGTCAGAGCTTTCTTT.

The chain carries TRBV20-1 and TRBJ2-1; 10 nucleotides line up with TRBD2. Looked up from germline, CDR1 is DFQATT and CDR2 is SNEGSKA (reference sequence). With 6 bases clipped from V and 3 bases from J, the junction kept 2 bases outside the gene matches. This CDR3 is 13 amino acids long. Here the CDR3 reads CSAPSGSYNEQFF. The DNA for the CDR3 is TGCAGTGCACCTAGCGGGAGCTACAATGAGCAGTTCTTC.

The table lists this clonotype with many counts. The chain links TRBV2 to TRBJ1-5; D gene uncertain. Trimming removed 1 base at V and 3 bases at J, with 13 bases between. From germline, CDR1 is SNHLY and CDR2 FYNNEI. The CDR3 has 16 residues. The CDR3 DNA sequence: TGTGCCAGCAGTGAAGTCAGAGCACTCTCCAATCAGCCCCAGCATTTT. Amino acid sequence: CASSEVRALSNQPQHF.

This clonotype was counted a few times. This rearrangement joins TRBV5-1 to TRBJ1-1, with a weak D call TRBD1 (5 bases). V gave up 7 bases and J gave up 8 bases, with 15 bases separating them. The germline V gene has CDR1 SGHRS and CDR2 YFSETQ. CDR3 length: 12 residues. CDR3 region: CASSRDRREAFF. Written as DNA, the CDR3 is TGCGCCAGCTCGCGGGACCGACGAGAAGCTTTCTTT.

The sample holds many counts of this clonotype. The chain recombines TRBV5-5 with TRBJ1-2; 8 nucleotides agree with TRBD1. With 1 base clipped from V and 8 bases from J, the junction kept 7 bases outside the gene matches. CDR1 is SGHKS and CDR2 is YYEKEE in the germline V gene (reference sequence). The CDR3 spans 14 residues. CDR3 DNA: TGTGCCAGCAGCTTGACACTGACAGGGGACGGCTACACCTTC. Its protein product is CASSLTLTGDGYTF.

With regard to this clonotype: Given the absence of the conserved phenylalanine or tryptophan at the CDR3 end, a read error is likely. The CDR3 DNA reads as TGTGCCAGCGGATGGACAGGGAGGACTGAAGCTTTCCTT. Its protein product is CASGWTGRTEAFL. J is TRBJ1-1 and V is TRBV2; the match to TRBD1 covers 8 bases. Trimming removed 8 bases from V and 5 bases from J; junction bases left unmatched: 7. The CDR3 loop spans 13 amino acids. Germline V gene data show CDR1 as SNHLY and CDR2 as FYNNEI.

This chain connects TRBV20-1 to TRBJ2-1; D remains ambiguous. The CDR3 loop spans 14 amino acids. Germline V gene data show CDR1 as DFQATT and CDR2 as SNEGSKA (reference sequence). Trimming took 0 bases from V and 7 from J, leaving 13 bases between them. CDR3 sequence: CSARDRLGLNEQFF. CDR3 DNA sequence: TGCAGTGCTAGAGATCGCTTAGGATTGAATGAGCAGTTCTTC.

This chain connects TRBV5-1 to TRBJ1-3; no clear D gene. Germline CDR1 SGHRS, CDR2 YFSETQ. Between the trimmed V and J ends, which lost 3 bases and 0 bases, there was a span of 13 bases. The CDR3 length is 16 residues. The CDR3 region has the DNA TGCGCCAGCAGCTCGGCCGTAGCGAGCTCTGGAAACACCATATATTTT. As protein: CASSSAVASSGNTIYF.

Many counts were recorded for this clonotype. The chain employs TRBV5-6 and TRBJ1-5; 7 bases align to TRBD1. CDR1 SGHDT and CDR2 YYEEEE come from the germline V gene. This CDR3 spans 15 amino acids. J gave up 5 bases and V 3 bases, and 8 bases lay outside the gene matches. The CDR3 region is CASSSSGQIYQPQHF. CDR3 nucleotide sequence: TGTGCCAGCAGCTCCTCGGGACAGATTTATCAGCCCCAGCATTTT. Filled out from reference TRBV5-6 and TRBJ1-5, the complete variable domain reads DAGVTQSPTHLIKTRGQQVTLRCSPKSGHDTVSWYQQALGQGPQFIFQYYEEEERQRGNFPDRFSGHQFPNYSSELNVNALLLGDSALYLCASSSSGQIYQPQHFGDGTRLSIL.

This clonotype was recorded many times. V is TRBV6-1 and J is TRBJ1-4; D is ambiguous. V dropped 6 bases and J dropped 5 bases, with 13 bases sitting between them. CDR1 is MNHNS, CDR2 SASEGT, per germline. This CDR3 has 14 amino acids. This CDR3 reads CASRDVLGNEKLFF. The DNA for the CDR3 is TGTGCCAGCAGGGACGTCCTGGGGAATGAAAAACTGTTTTTT.

This clonotype was seen at least ten times. The CDR3 DNA follows: TGTGCCAGCTCACCACAGGGTGACGGCGGCTACACCTTC. This encodes CASSPQGDGGYTF. The chain carries TRBV18 and TRBJ1-2; D is unresolved. Trimming removed 1 base from V and 8 bases from J, with 11 bases in between. The CDR3 length is 13 residues. The V gene's germline CDR1 is KGHSH and CDR2 LQKENI.

The V gene is TRBV5-1, the J gene TRBJ1-2; D perhaps matches TRBD1 (5 bases). CDR3 length equals 13 residues. V lost 3 bases, J lost 8 bases, and 14 bases lay in between. CDR1 is SGHRS, CDR2 YFSETQ, per germline. The DNA for the CDR3 is TGCGCCAGCAGCTCTGGGACTACGGACGGCTACACCTTC. It codes for CASSSGTTDGYTF. Drawing the rest from reference TRBV5-1 and TRBJ1-2, the complete variable domain is KAGVTQTPRYLIKTRGQQVTLSCSPISGHRSVSWYQQTPGQGLQFLFEYFSETQRNKGNFPGRFSGRQFSNSRSEMNVSTLELGDSALYLCASSSGTTDGYTFGSGTRLTVV.

The sample holds a few counts of this clonotype. The chain is built from TRBV7-3 and TRBJ2-5, with D perhaps matching TRBD1 or TRBD2 (5 bases each). Per the germline V gene, CDR1 is SGHTA and CDR2 is FQGTGA. The V end lost 3 bases, the J end lost 9 bases, and 23 bases lay between the germline ends. This CDR3 comprises 16 residues. The CDR3 sequence is CASSLSAGTAVEAQYF. The DNA of the CDR3 is TGTGCCAGCAGCTTGTCTGCCGGGACGGCGGTGGAGGCCCAGTACTTC.

This clonotype was recorded at least ten times. V gene TRBV12-3 or TRBV12-4 combines with J gene TRBJ1-4, with 7 bases aligning to TRBD1. V shed 4 bases, J shed 7 bases, and the junction held 9 bases outside the gene matches. The CDR3 contains 15 residues. This chain's CDR3 is CASSSTGPVAEKLFF. The CDR3 coding sequence is TGTGCCAGCAGTTCGACAGGGCCTGTGGCTGAAAAACTGTTTTTT.

This clonotype came up a few times. The V and J genes are TRBV19 and TRBJ1-1; perhaps TRBD1 as D (5 bases). Per germline, CDR1 LNHDA and CDR2 SQIVND (reference sequence). The CDR3 is made up of 15 amino acids. The V and J ends lost 1 base and 1 base respectively, with 10 bases between them. CDR3 sequence reads: CASSIGGGGNTEAFF. Here the CDR3 DNA reads TGTGCCAGTAGTATAGGGGGCGGTGGGAACACTGAAGCTTTCTTT.

This clonotype was observed at least ten times. CDR3 loop: CASSLGGTSGLDEQFF. The CDR3, as DNA: TGTGCCAGCAGTTTAGGGGGGACTAGTGGGCTCGATGAGCAGTTCTTC. The chain is built from TRBV27 and TRBJ2-1, with 8 bases identical to TRBD2. V was clipped by 2 bases and J by 8 bases; unmatched bases: 11. In germline, CDR1 is MNHEY, CDR2 SMNVEV (reference sequence). This CDR3 contains 16 residues.

This clonotype occurred a few times. The J gene is TRBJ1-4, the V gene TRBV9; D gene ambiguous. The CDR3 has 17 residues. Trimming left V 3 bases short and J 5 bases short, with 20 bases between. The germline V gene has CDR1 SGDLS and CDR2 YYNGEE. In DNA, the CDR3 is TGTGCCAGCAGCGGACGCCGCCCCTCTGGCGAGAATGAAAAACTGTTTTTT. Its protein is CASSGRRPSGENEKLFF.

This clonotype was recorded many times. V is TRBV5-5 and J is TRBJ2-4, with a tentative D call TRBD2 (6 bases). The CDR3 length is 14 residues. Looked up from germline, CDR1 is SGHKS and CDR2 is YYEKEE (reference sequence). The V end lost 2 bases, the J end lost 10 bases, and 16 bases lay between the germline ends. The chain's CDR3 is CASSLSLEGRIQYF. In DNA form, the CDR3 reads TGTGCCAGCAGCTTATCCCTAGAGGGGAGGATTCAGTACTTC.

This clonotype was counted ten times or more. The chain recombines TRBV5-1 with TRBJ2-3; no clear D gene. Per the germline V gene, CDR1 is SGHRS and CDR2 is YFSETQ. The CDR3 spans 15 residues. V was clipped by 4 bases and J by 2 bases, with 14 bases between them. CDR3 nucleotide sequence: TGCGCCAGCAGCCTCTACTACGCCGCCACAGATACGCAGTATTTT. This gives the protein CASSLYYAATDTQYF.

The chain uses TRBV19 and TRBJ2-1; TRBD1 aligns across 11 bases. Germline V gene lookup returns CDR1 LNHDA and CDR2 SQIVND (reference sequence). This CDR3 has 14 amino acids. Germline trimming cut 10 bases from V and 5 bases from J; bases unmatched to any gene: 7. CDR3 protein: CATKDRGRDNEQFF. CDR3 in DNA: TGTGCCACTAAGGACAGGGGGCGCGACAATGAGCAGTTCTTC.

This clonotype was counted at least ten times. The CDR3 DNA sequence: TGTGCCAGCAGTTTATCATCTAGCTACGGAGATACGCAGTATTTT. It encodes CASSLSSSYGDTQYF. This rearrangement joins TRBV27 to TRBJ2-3; possible D gene TRBD2, 5 bases. Trimming took 0 bases from V and 5 from J, leaving 12 bases between them. Germline V lookup: CDR1 MNHEY, CDR2 SMNVEV (reference sequence). The CDR3 is 15 amino acids.

In this sample, this clonotype turned up many times. This chain uses TRBV7-2 with TRBJ2-3; D is ambiguous. The germline V gene has CDR1 SGHTA and CDR2 FQGNSA. The germline V and J ends were trimmed by 2 bases and 0 bases, with 15 bases remaining between them. The CDR3 sequence is 17 residues long. The CDR3 nucleotides are TGTGCCAGCAGCTTACAACTCGGCCCCCCGAGCACAGATACGCAGTATTTT. Its translation is CASSLQLGPPSTDTQYF.

The chain couples TRBV6-1 to TRBJ2-7, with 8 bases lining up with TRBD2. V was clipped by 6 bases and J by 3 bases; unmatched bases: 4. Germline V lookup: CDR1 MNHNS, CDR2 SASEGT. CDR3 size: 13 residues. This chain's CDR3 is CASSLTSGYEQYV. CDR3 bases: TGTGCCAGCAGCCTCACTAGCGGCTACGAGCAGTACGTC.

The rearrangement uses TRBV14 and TRBJ2-1, with D perhaps TRBD2 (6 bases). Trimming cost V 4 bases and J 9 bases, with 13 bases left between them. The CDR3 loop spans 13 amino acids. Germline V gene lookup returns CDR1 SGHDN and CDR2 FVKESK. The CDR3: CASSRPGVGEQFF. As DNA, the CDR3 is TGTGCCAGCAGCCGGCCGGGAGTGGGTGAGCAGTTCTTC.

Ten or more counts support this clonotype. This sequence joins TRBV27 and TRBJ1-2; D may be TRBD1 (6 bases). Germline CDR1 is MNHEY and CDR2 is SMNVEV (reference sequence). V dropped 5 bases and J dropped 2 bases, with 9 bases sitting between them. The CDR3 spans 13 residues. CDR3 in amino acids: CASSPTGNYGYTF. The CDR3 bases are TGTGCCAGCAGTCCAACAGGGAACTATGGCTACACCTTC.

As concerns this clonotype: A clone one base away is much larger, so this may be a read error. No conserved phenylalanine or tryptophan ends this CDR3, so it is likely a read error. V is TRBV29-1 and J is TRBJ2-7; 12 bases align to TRBD2. With V trimmed by 5 bases and J by 3 bases, 2 bases remained unmatched. This CDR3 contains 13 residues. The V gene's germline CDR1 is SQVTM and CDR2 ANQGSEA. CDR3 region: CSVTTSGSYEQYA. For the CDR3, the DNA is TGCAGCGTTACGACTAGCGGGAGCTACGAGCAGTACGCC.

In this sample, this clonotype turned up many times. V and J are TRBV24-1 and TRBJ2-7; no reliable D call. V lost 5 bases to trimming and J lost 0 bases, with 13 bases between them. Germline V gene lookup returns CDR1 KGHDR and CDR2 SFDVKD. This CDR3 has 15 amino acids. CDR3 in amino acids: CATSGLPNSSYEQYV. The CDR3 bases are TGTGCCACCAGTGGCCTTCCTAATAGCTCCTACGAGCAGTACGTC.